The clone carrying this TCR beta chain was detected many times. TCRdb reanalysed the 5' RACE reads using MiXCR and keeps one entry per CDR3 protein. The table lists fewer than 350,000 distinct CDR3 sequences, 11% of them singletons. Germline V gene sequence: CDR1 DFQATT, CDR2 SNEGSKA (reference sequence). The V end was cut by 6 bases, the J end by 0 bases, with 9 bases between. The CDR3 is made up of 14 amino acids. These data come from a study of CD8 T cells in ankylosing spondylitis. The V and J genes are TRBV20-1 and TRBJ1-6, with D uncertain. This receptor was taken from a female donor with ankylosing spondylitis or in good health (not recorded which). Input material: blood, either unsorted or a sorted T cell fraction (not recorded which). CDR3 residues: CSAGIDSYNSPLHF. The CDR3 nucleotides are TGCAGTGCCGGGATCGACTCCTATAATTCACCCCTCCACTTT.